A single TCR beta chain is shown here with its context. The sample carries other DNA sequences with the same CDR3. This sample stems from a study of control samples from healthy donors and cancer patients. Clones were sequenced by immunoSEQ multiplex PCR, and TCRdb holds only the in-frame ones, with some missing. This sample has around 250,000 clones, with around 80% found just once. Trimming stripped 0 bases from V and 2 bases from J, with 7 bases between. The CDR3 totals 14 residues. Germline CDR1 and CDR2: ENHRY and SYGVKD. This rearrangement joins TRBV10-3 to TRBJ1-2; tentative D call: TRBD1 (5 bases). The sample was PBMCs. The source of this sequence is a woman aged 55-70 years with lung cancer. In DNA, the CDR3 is TGTGCCATCAGTGAGTCGGGGGGGAACTATGGCTACACCTTC. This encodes CAISESGGNYGYTF.